The clone carrying this TCR beta chain was seen just once. Its target is unknown. The entry originates in a study of T cell repertoires and HLA-DP antigens. The CDR3 sequence is 16 residues long. CDR1 is KGHSH, CDR2 LQKENI, per germline. Trimming removed 6 bases from V and 1 base from J, with 16 bases in between. The table came from immunoSEQ multiplex PCR; TCRdb's copy has only in-frame clones and leaves some out. The sample carries around 110,000 clones, 90% to 95% recorded once. CD4+ T cells, purified by negative selection, averaged around 98% purity. The origin of this receptor is a young woman in good health and CMV-seronegative. This rearrangement joins TRBV18 to TRBJ1-5, with D possibly being TRBD1 (5 bases). Sequenced material: CD4+ T cells from PBMCs. CDR3 sequence (DNA): TGTGCCAGCTCTCTACAGCAAGGGACGAGCAATCAGCCCCAGCATTTT. Residues: CASSLQQGTSNQPQHF.